A selection of T cell receptor beta chains follows, all from one sample in a study of shared T cell receptors in the human thymus. Assay: immunoSEQ multiplex PCR; the TCRdb copy retains only in-frame clones and omits some. The table lists hundreds of thousands of clones, around 87% of them singletons. These data were also filed under a second study, of human thymus T cells.

Sequencing input: thymocytes. These receptors were taken from a boy in the first two years of life with a congenital heart defect. CDR3s include the opening cysteine and the closing phenylalanine or tryptophan. A D gene is named only where the DNA matches it firmly. Some rows mark clone size as missing; the rest say once, few, many or name a class of expanded clone.

v_call: TRBV4-1
d_call: TRBD1
clone_size: -
j_call: TRBJ1-3
cdr3_aa: CASSQDPKKQGQQPPSGNTIYF
cdr3_nt: TGCGCCAGCAGCCAAGATCCAAAAAAACAGGGGCAACAGCCCCCCTCTGGAAACACCATATATTTT

v_call: TRBV28
d_call: -
clone_size: once
j_call: TRBJ1-2
cdr3_aa: CASSLYGYGYTF
cdr3_nt: TGTGCCAGCAGTTTGTACGGCTATGGCTACACCTTC

v_call: TRBV13
d_call: TRBD2
clone_size: -
j_call: TRBJ2-7
cdr3_aa: CASSKGLADLSYEQYF
cdr3_nt: TGTGCCAGCAGCAAAGGACTAGCGGACCTCTCCTACGAGCAGTACTTC

v_call: TRBV6-4
d_call: -
clone_size: -
j_call: TRBJ2-1
cdr3_aa: CASSDSTSGANEQFF
cdr3_nt: TGTGCCAGCAGTGACTCTACCTCAGGGGCGAATGAGCAGTTCTTC

v_call: TRBV27
d_call: TRBD1
clone_size: -
j_call: TRBJ2-1
cdr3_aa: CASSIPDRGSYNEQFF
cdr3_nt: TGTGCCAGCAGTATTCCGGACAGGGGGTCCTACAATGAGCAGTTCTTC

v_call: TRBV7-9
d_call: -
clone_size: once
j_call: TRBJ2-3
cdr3_aa: CASSSLGWGARTDTQYF
cdr3_nt: TGTGCCAGCAGCTCTCTCGGGTGGGGAGCTCGCACAGATACGCAGTATTTT

v_call: TRBV6-1
d_call: TRBD2
clone_size: -
j_call: TRBJ2-1
cdr3_aa: CASSERYTSGVPPSSYNEQFF
cdr3_nt: TGTGCCAGCAGTGAACGGTACACTAGCGGAGTCCCCCCAAGCTCCTACAATGAGCAGTTCTTC

v_call: TRBV12-5
d_call: TRBD1
clone_size: -
j_call: TRBJ1-4
cdr3_aa: CASGLTTGGNEKLFF
cdr3_nt: TGTGCTAGTGGTCTGACGACAGGGGGTAATGAAAAACTGTTTTTT

v_call: TRBV30
d_call: TRBD1
clone_size: -
j_call: TRBJ1-4
cdr3_aa: CAWSPTGGGEKLFF
cdr3_nt: TGTGCCTGGAGCCCTACAGGGGGCGGCGAAAAACTGTTTTTT

v_call: TRBV28
d_call: -
clone_size: -
j_call: TRBJ2-7
cdr3_aa: CASQQGRDPAREQYF
cdr3_nt: TGTGCCAGCCAACAGGGCAGGGACCCCGCGCGCGAGCAGTACTTC

v_call: TRBV2
d_call: -
clone_size: once
j_call: TRBJ1-2
cdr3_aa: CASSVRPAANYGYTF
cdr3_nt: TGTGCCAGCAGTGTCAGGCCAGCTGCTAACTATGGCTACACCTTC

v_call: TRBV9
d_call: TRBD2
clone_size: -
j_call: TRBJ2-5
cdr3_aa: CASSVERGGKRGEETQYF
cdr3_nt: TGTGCCAGCAGCGTAGAGCGCGGGGGGAAACGAGGGGAAGAGACCCAGTACTTC

v_call: TRBV23-1
d_call: TRBD1
clone_size: -
j_call: TRBJ2-7
cdr3_aa: CASSHRDRVSYEQYF
cdr3_nt: TGCGCCAGCAGTCATCGAGACAGGGTCTCCTACGAGCAGTACTTC

v_call: TRBV29-1
d_call: TRBD2
clone_size: -
j_call: TRBJ2-1
cdr3_aa: CSVEVGGARLAGYNEQFF
cdr3_nt: TGCAGCGTTGAAGTCGGGGGGGCGCGACTAGCGGGATACAATGAGCAGTTCTTC

v_call: TRBV4-3
d_call: -
clone_size: -
j_call: TRBJ2-4
cdr3_aa: CASSQDGQGLAKNIQYF
cdr3_nt: TGCGCCAGCAGCCAAGATGGGCAGGGGCTAGCCAAAAACATTCAGTACTTC

v_call: TRBV7-2
d_call: -
clone_size: -
j_call: TRBJ2-7
cdr3_aa: CASSQRGAFKDYEQYF
cdr3_nt: TGTGCCAGCAGCCAACGGGGGGCCTTTAAGGACTACGAGCAGTACTTC

v_call: TRBV19
d_call: -
clone_size: -
j_call: TRBJ1-5
cdr3_aa: CASSIGGLHYSNQPQHF
cdr3_nt: TGTGCCAGTAGTATCGGGGGGCTTCATTATAGCAATCAGCCCCAGCATTTT

v_call: TRBV9
d_call: TRBD1
clone_size: once
j_call: TRBJ1-1
cdr3_aa: CASSATGTAEAFF
cdr3_nt: TGTGCCAGCAGCGCCACAGGGACAGCCGAAGCTTTCTTT

v_call: TRBV6-5
d_call: TRBD1
clone_size: -
j_call: TRBJ1-2
cdr3_aa: CASSHGTGEPFGYTF
cdr3_nt: TGTGCCAGCAGTCACGGGACAGGGGAACCATTTGGCTACACCTTC

v_call: TRBV6-5
d_call: TRBD2
clone_size: -
j_call: TRBJ2-5
cdr3_aa: CASMGLAGNQETQYF
cdr3_nt: TGTGCCAGCATGGGGCTAGCGGGGAACCAAGAGACCCAGTACTTC

v_call: TRBV9
d_call: -
clone_size: -
j_call: TRBJ1-2
cdr3_aa: CASSVQGGDYGYTF
cdr3_nt: TGTGCCAGCAGCGTACAGGGAGGGGACTATGGCTACACCTTC

v_call: TRBV5-4
d_call: TRBD2
clone_size: -
j_call: TRBJ2-1
cdr3_aa: CASSLAAVAGGSQGEQFF
cdr3_nt: TGTGCCAGCAGCTTGGCCGCGGTAGCGGGAGGTTCACAGGGAGAGCAGTTCTTC

v_call: TRBV27
d_call: -
clone_size: -
j_call: TRBJ1-6
cdr3_aa: CASSLTRVDSPLHF
cdr3_nt: TGTGCCAGCAGTTTAACCAGGGTGGATTCACCCCTCCACTTT